These 13 T cell receptor beta chains were sequenced from one sample in a study of OX40 agonist ivuxolimab in advanced cancers. Measured with immunoSEQ multiplex PCR; TCRdb has only the in-frame clones, and not every one. Found here are approximately 94,000 clones, less than 95% of them singletons; the top ten hold roughly 0.53%. This material consisted of CD4+ or CD8+ T cells sorted from blood, taken in a trial of the OX40 agonist ivuxolimab. Source of these receptors: an adult with an advanced solid tumor such as melanoma, head and neck, liver or kidney cancer.

V usage is TRBV9 and J usage is TRBJ2-1; 8 bases match TRBD2. The CDR3 consists of 17 residues. Germline trimming cut 3 bases from V and 6 bases from J; bases unmatched to any gene: 14. The V gene's germline CDR1 is SGDLS and CDR2 YYNGEE. The chain's CDR3 is CASSDAILAGRSNEQFF. DNA of the CDR3: TGTGCCAGCAGCGACGCTATTTTAGCGGGACGTTCCAATGAGCAGTTCTTC.

For the CDR3, the DNA is TGTGCCACCAAACTTTCCGGGAACTATGGCTACACCTTC. This encodes CATKLSGNYGYTF. This chain joins TRBV6-5 and TRBJ1-2, with no clear D. CDR3 length: 13 residues. Looked up from germline, CDR1 is MNHEY and CDR2 is SVGAGI. The ends were cut back, 10 bases at V and 2 bases at J, with 14 bases in the middle.

V gene TRBV4-2 combines with J gene TRBJ2-3; D is unclear. Germline V lookup: CDR1 LGHNA, CDR2 YNFKEQ. The CDR3 is made up of 14 amino acids. The germline V and J ends were trimmed by 0 bases and 5 bases, with 9 bases remaining between them. CDR3 sequence (DNA): TGTGCCAGCAGCCAAGATGGTCGAGGAGATACGCAGTATTTT. It encodes CASSQDGRGDTQYF.

This chain joins TRBV6-5 and TRBJ1-2; D not resolved. The germline CDR1 and CDR2 sequences are MNHEY and SVGAGI. The V end lost 5 bases, the J end lost 10 bases, and 20 bases lay between the germline ends. This CDR3 comprises 14 residues. The CDR3 DNA reads TGTGCCAGCAGTACCCCCGCCGTCCGGCGGCACTACACCTTC. It codes for CASSTPAVRRHYTF.

V is TRBV5-6 and J is TRBJ2-7; TRBD2 matches at 8 bases. This CDR3 spans 15 amino acids. V was pared by 4 bases and J by 3 bases, with 9 bases of the junction left unmatched. The germline V gene encodes CDR1 SGHDT and CDR2 YYEEEE. CDR3: CASSHFSGIIYEQYF. CDR3 bases: TGTGCCAGCAGCCATTTTAGCGGGATAATCTACGAGCAGTACTTC.

V gene TRBV19 combines with J gene TRBJ1-5; D may be TRBD1 (5 bases). V was clipped by 11 bases and J by 3 bases, with 17 bases between them. The CDR3 loop spans 14 amino acids. Per the germline V gene, CDR1 is LNHDA and CDR2 is SQIVND (reference sequence). In DNA, the CDR3 is TGTGCCTGTGGATTCCAGGGTAACAATCAGCCCCAGCATTTT. This encodes CACGFQGNNQPQHF.

V gene TRBV18 combines with J gene TRBJ1-4; D possibly corresponds to TRBD1 (5 bases). CDR1 and CDR2 (germline): KGHSH, LQKENI. The CDR3 length is 12 residues. Trimming took 3 bases from V and 8 from J, leaving 7 bases between them. CDR3 sequence reads: CASSPGAEKLFF. DNA for the CDR3: TGTGCCAGCTCACCCGGGGCCGAAAAACTGTTTTTT.

The chain is built from TRBV10-3 and TRBJ1-2; D is perhaps TRBD1 (5 bases). CDR3 length equals 14 residues. CDR1 ENHRY and CDR2 SYGVKD come from the germline V gene. V lost 0 bases and J 4 bases, leaving 9 bases between the germline ends. CDR3 in DNA: TGTGCCATCAGTGAGTCAGGGGTTGTCTATGGCTACACCTTC. It encodes CAISESGVVYGYTF.

The V and J genes are TRBV15 and TRBJ2-7, with 9 nucleotides matching TRBD1. Germline assignment: CDR1 LNHNV and CDR2 YYDKDF (reference sequence). The CDR3 has 14 residues. J gave up 3 bases and V 3 bases, and 3 bases lay outside the gene matches. The CDR3 spells CATSRDRGLYEQYF. The CDR3 region has the DNA TGTGCCACCAGCAGGGACAGGGGCCTCTACGAGCAGTACTTC.

V usage is TRBV28 and J usage is TRBJ2-7, with 10 nucleotides matching TRBD2. The CDR3 runs 16 residues. Trimming at V came to 5 bases and at J to 5 bases, leaving 12 bases not matched to a gene. CDR1 and CDR2 (germline): MDHEN, SYDVKM. Here the CDR3 DNA reads TGTGCCAGCAGTCCTCACCCAGCGGGAGGGCCCCACGAGCAGTACTTC. Protein sequence: CASSPHPAGGPHEQYF.

The genes are TRBV7-2 and TRBJ2-3; D not resolved. CDR1 and CDR2 from the germline V gene are SGHTA and FQGNSA. This CDR3 has 15 residues. Trimming stripped 0 bases from V and 5 bases from J, with 12 bases between. In DNA form, the CDR3 reads TGTGCCAGCAGCTTAGCGGTGTCTATTGGAGATACGCAGTATTTT. It is translated as CASSLAVSIGDTQYF. The full variable domain, rest sourced from reference TRBV7-2 and TRBJ2-3, is GAGVSQSPSNKVTEKGKDVELRCDPISGHTALYWYRQSLGQGLEFLIYFQGNSAPDKSGLPSDRFSAERTGGSVSTLTIQRTQQEDSAVYLCASSLAVSIGDTQYFGPGTRLTVL.

The chain has TRBV7-2 and TRBJ2-1; D not certain. Germline V lookup: CDR1 SGHTA, CDR2 FQGNSA. The CDR3 consists of 14 residues. Trimming stripped 2 bases from V and 7 bases from J, with 12 bases between. The CDR3 reads CASSLTDPWNEQFF. CDR3 sequence (DNA): TGTGCCAGCAGCTTAACTGACCCTTGGAATGAGCAGTTCTTC.

V gene TRBV6-6 combines with J gene TRBJ2-1, with TRBD2 as a possible D gene (5 bases). V dropped 6 bases and J dropped 10 bases, with 13 bases sitting between them. The CDR3 is 12 amino acids. Germline V gives CDR1 MNHNY, CDR2 SVGAGI (reference sequence). In nucleotides, the CDR3 is TGTGCCAGCAGCCGGGAAATTAGGGAGCAGTTCTTC. Residues: CASSREIREQFF.